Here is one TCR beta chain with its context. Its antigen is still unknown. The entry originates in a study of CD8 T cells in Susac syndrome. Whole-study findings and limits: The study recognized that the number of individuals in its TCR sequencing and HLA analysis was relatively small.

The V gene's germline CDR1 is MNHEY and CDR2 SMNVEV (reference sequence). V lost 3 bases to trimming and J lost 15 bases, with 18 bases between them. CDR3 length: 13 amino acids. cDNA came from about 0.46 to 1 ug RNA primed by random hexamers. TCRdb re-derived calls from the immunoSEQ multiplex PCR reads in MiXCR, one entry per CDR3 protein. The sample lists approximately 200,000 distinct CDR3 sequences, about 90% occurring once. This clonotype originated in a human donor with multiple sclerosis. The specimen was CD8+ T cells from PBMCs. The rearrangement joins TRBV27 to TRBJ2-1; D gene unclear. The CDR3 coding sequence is TGTGCCAGCAGTTTGGGTCAAAACGCCAAGGGGTTCTTC. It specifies CASSLGQNAKGFF.